This T cell receptor beta chain stems from a study of Tregs in tolerant kidney transplant recipients. Sequencing used immunoSEQ multiplex PCR; TCRdb keeps in-frame clones, though not all of them. The table records tens of thousands of clones, about 89% of them present only once. Points on this clone: Its antigen is unknown.

Study results and limitations: Findings come from small patient numbers and require larger validation. The most relevant donor-specific Treg TCRbeta repertoire apparently came from expansion with activated donor B cells. This study did not directly address biological reproducibility.

The sequencing input was Tregs from blood. This TCR came from a human donor in good health.

The CDR3 loop is CASSSRGLYNSPLHF. The CDR3 DNA reads as TGTGCCAGCAGTTCCAGGGGGCTCTATAATTCACCCCTCCACTTT. The chain has TRBV5-6 and TRBJ1-6, with 8 bases that match TRBD1. The J segment lost 3 bases and the V segment lost 5 bases, leaving 4 bases of the junction unmatched. The germline CDR1 and CDR2 sequences are SGHDT and YYEEEE. The CDR3 length is 15 residues.